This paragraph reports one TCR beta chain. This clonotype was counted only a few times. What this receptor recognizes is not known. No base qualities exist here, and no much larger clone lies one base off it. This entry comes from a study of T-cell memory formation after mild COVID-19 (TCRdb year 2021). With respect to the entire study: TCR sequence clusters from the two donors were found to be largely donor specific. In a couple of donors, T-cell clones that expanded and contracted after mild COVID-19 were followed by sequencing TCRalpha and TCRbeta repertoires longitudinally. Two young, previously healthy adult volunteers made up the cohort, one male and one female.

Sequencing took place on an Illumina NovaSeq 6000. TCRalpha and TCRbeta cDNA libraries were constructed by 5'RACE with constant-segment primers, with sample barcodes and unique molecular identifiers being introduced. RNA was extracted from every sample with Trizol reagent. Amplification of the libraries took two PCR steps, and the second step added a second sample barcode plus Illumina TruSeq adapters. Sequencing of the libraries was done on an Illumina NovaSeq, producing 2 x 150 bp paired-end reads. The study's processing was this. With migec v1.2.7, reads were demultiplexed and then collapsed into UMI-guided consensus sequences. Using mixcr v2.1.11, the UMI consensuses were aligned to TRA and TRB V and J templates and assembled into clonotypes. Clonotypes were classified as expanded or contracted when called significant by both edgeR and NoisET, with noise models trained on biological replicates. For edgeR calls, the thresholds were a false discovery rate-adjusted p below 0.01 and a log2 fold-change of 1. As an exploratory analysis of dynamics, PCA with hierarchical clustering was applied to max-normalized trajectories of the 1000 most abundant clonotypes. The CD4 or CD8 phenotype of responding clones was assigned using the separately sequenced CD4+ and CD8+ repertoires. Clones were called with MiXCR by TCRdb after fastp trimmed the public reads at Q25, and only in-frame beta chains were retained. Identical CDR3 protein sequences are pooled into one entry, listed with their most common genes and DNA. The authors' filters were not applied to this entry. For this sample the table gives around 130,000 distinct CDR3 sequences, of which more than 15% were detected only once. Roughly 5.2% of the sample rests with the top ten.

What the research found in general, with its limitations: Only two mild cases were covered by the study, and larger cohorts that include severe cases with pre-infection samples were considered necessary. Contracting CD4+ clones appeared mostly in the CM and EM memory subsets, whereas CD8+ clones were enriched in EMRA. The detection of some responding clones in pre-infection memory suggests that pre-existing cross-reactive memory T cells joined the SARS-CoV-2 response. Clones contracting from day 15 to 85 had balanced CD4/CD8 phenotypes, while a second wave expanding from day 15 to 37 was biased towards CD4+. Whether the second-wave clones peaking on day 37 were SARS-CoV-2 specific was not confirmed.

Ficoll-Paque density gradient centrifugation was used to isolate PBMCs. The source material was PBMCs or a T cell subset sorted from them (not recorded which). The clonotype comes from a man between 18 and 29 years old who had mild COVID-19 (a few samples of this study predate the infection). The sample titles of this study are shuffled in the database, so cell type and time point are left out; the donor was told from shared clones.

The CDR3 protein is CAGYGTGNYNEQFF. The bases are TGTGCCGGCTACGGGACAGGGAATTACAATGAGCAGTTCTTC. Recombination joined TRBV7-9 with TRBJ2-1; TRBD1 fits 9 bases in the junction. The germline V gene (reference sequence) sets CDR1 to SEHNR and CDR2 to FQNEAQ. The V end gives up 11 bases and the J end 4 bases, leaving 9 bases in the junction not matched to a gene. From the cysteine up to the phenylalanine, the CDR3 has a length of 14 residues. Just CDR3 DNA is preserved here, 42 bases in frame from base 1.